This entry describes one T cell receptor (beta chain). Its recognized antigen is unknown. Per-base quality was not reported, and no clone a single base away is much larger than it. The sample is drawn from a study of control samples from healthy donors and cancer patients (dated by TCRdb to 2018 to 2020). Reading the germline V gene (reference sequence) gives CDR1 SGHNT and CDR2 YYREEE. The CDR3, cysteine through phenylalanine, is 14 amino acids long. Only the CDR3 portion is preserved as DNA: 42 bases, with reading frame beginning at the first base. V sheds 4 bases and J sheds 0 bases, leaving 9 bases between their ends. The library was generated by the immunoSEQ multiplex PCR assay. Here the immuneACCESS table is served through TCRdb, limited to in-frame sequences with V and J called. Missing clones are a known gap in these copies; in checked studies unresolved V genes cover under half, and the rest lacks a known reason. A total of about 59,000 clones appear in this sample, around 87% of them only once. The top ten constitute about an eighth of the sample.

The sequence is built from TRBV5-4 and TRBJ2-3, and perhaps TRBD2 as D gene, on 6 matching bases. This TCR was sampled from a woman in her sixties or seventies with lung cancer. The sequencing input was PBMCs. The bases are TGTGCCAGCAGCCCCGGGAGAAGCACAGATACGCAGTATTTT. Translation gives CASSPGRSTDTQYF.